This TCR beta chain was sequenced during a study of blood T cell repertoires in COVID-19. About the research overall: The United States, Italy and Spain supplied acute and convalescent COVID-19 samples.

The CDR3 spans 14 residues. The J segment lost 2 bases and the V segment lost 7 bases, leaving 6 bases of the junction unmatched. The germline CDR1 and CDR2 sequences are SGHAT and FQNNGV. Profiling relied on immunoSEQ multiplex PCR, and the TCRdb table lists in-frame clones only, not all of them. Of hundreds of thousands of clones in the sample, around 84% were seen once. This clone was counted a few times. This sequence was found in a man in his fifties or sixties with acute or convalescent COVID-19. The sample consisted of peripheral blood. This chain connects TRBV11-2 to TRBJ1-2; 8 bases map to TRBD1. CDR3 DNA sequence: TGTGCCAGCACCCTACAGGGGGGAAACTATGGCTACACCTTC. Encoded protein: CASTLQGGNYGYTF. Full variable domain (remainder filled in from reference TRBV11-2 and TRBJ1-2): EAGVAQSPRYKIIEKRQSVAFWCNPISGHATLYWYQQILGQGPKLLIQFQNNGVVDDSQLPKDRFSAERLKGVDSTLKIQPAKLEDSAVYLCASTLQGGNYGYTFGSGTRLTVV.